One and the same sample provided the 29 T cell receptor beta chains below, sequenced in a study of shared clonotypes between healthy human individuals. Sequencing was performed with immunoSEQ multiplex PCR; in TCRdb, only in-frame clones are kept and a portion is missing. The data show some 580,000 clones, with more than 95% seen just once and roughly 0.05% held by the top ten. Source material: naive CD4+ T cells sorted from blood. The subset: CD45RA+ positively selected. The receptors shown here come from a woman aged 25 to 39 in good health.

The V call is TRBV5-4, the J call TRBJ2-3; 8 positions match TRBD1. V gave up 3 bases and J gave up 2 bases; unmatched junction bases: 5. CDR3 length equals 15 residues. CDR1 and CDR2 (germline): SGHNT, YYREEE (reference sequence). The CDR3 nucleotides are TGTGCCAGCAGCTCCGGACAGGGCCTCACAGATACGCAGTATTTT. Encoded protein: CASSSGQGLTDTQYF.

The chain recombines TRBV19 with TRBJ1-5; D uncertain. V was pared by 1 base and J by 6 bases, with 16 bases between. Germline CDR1 reads LNHDA; CDR2 reads SQIVND (reference sequence). The CDR3 loop spans 16 amino acids. CDR3 sequence: CASSIANGVVRQPQHF. In DNA, the CDR3 is TGTGCCAGTAGTATAGCTAATGGGGTAGTTCGTCAGCCCCAGCATTTT.

This sequence joins TRBV11-2 and TRBJ1-3; D unclear. V was clipped by 1 base and J by 0 bases, with 10 bases between them. The CDR3 has 16 residues. The germline CDR1 and CDR2 sequences are SGHAT and FQNNGV. DNA for the CDR3: TGTGCCAGCAGCTTAGTGGTCGGTTCCTCTGGAAACACCATATATTTT. This encodes CASSLVVGSSGNTIYF.

The chain couples TRBV7-2 to TRBJ2-2; the D is unclear. CDR1 is SGHTA and CDR2 is FQGNSA in the germline V gene. With 0 bases removed from V and 8 bases from J, the gap between germline ends came to 10 bases. The CDR3 is 14 amino acids. The CDR3, as DNA: TGTGCCAGCAGCTTAGCGTCCGGATTTGGGGAGCTGTTTTTT. Translation gives CASSLASGFGELFF.

The chain joins TRBV28 to TRBJ2-5; TRBD2 matches at 10 bases. V dropped 6 bases and J dropped 2; count of bases not matched to a gene: 3. CDR3 length: 14 amino acids. From germline, CDR1 is MDHEN and CDR2 SYDVKM. CDR3 sequence reads: CASSLLAGQETQYF. CDR3 sequence (DNA): TGTGCCAGCAGCCTACTAGCGGGACAAGAGACCCAGTACTTC.

The CDR3 loop reads CASSFGQVNEKLFF. The CDR3 nucleotides read TGTGCCAGCTCCTTCGGACAGGTTAATGAAAAACTGTTTTTT. The rearrangement links TRBV18 to TRBJ1-4; 7 nucleotides agree with TRBD1. CDR1 and CDR2 (germline): KGHSH, LQKENI. The CDR3 totals 14 residues. V shed 6 bases, J shed 4 bases, and the junction held 5 bases outside the gene matches.

The V gene is TRBV10-2, the J gene TRBJ1-5, with D unresolved. The V gene lost 0 bases and the J gene lost 1 base, with 7 bases spanning the gap. The CDR3 has 15 residues. Germline-derived CDR1 and CDR2 are WSHSY and SAAADI. CDR3 coding DNA: TGCGCCAGCAGTGAGTCTGGGCTGAGCAATCAGCCCCAGCATTTT. Protein sequence: CASSESGLSNQPQHF.

The rearrangement joins TRBV4-1 to TRBJ2-7; D ambiguous. Germline V gives CDR1 MGHRA, CDR2 YSYEKL. The CDR3 runs to 13 residues. Trimming took 4 bases from V and 4 from J, leaving 11 bases between them. CDR3 bases: TGCGCCAGCAGCCTTGGTCCGGGTTACGAGCAGTACTTC. Translated: CASSLGPGYEQYF.

The V and J genes are TRBV11-3 and TRBJ2-7; D unresolved. CDR1 is SGHNT and CDR2 is YENEEA in the germline V gene. This CDR3 region has 13 residues. V shed 2 bases and J shed 5 bases, with 10 bases lying between them. The CDR3: CASSLSGRDEQYF. CDR3 in DNA: TGTGCCAGCAGCTTATCTGGCCGGGACGAGCAGTACTTC.

The chain couples TRBV5-6 to TRBJ2-7; either TRBD1 or TRBD2 may fit D (6 bases each). The germline CDR1 and CDR2 sequences are SGHDT and YYEEEE. V shed 0 bases and J shed 5 bases, with 18 bases lying between them. The CDR3 totals 16 residues. CDR3 DNA sequence: TGTGCCAGCAGCTTGGTTGTGACTAGGGACATCCACGAGCAGTACTTC. This encodes CASSLVVTRDIHEQYF.

This clone is a singleton in its sample. V usage is TRBV18 and J usage is TRBJ1-5; the D is unclear. Germline values: CDR1 KGHSH, CDR2 LQKENI. V was pared by 6 bases and J by 2 bases, with 17 bases between. The CDR3 is 16 amino acids. The CDR3 DNA follows: TGTGCCAGCTCTTATGGGCCCACCGCGGGCAATCAGCCCCAGCATTTT. It translates to CASSYGPTAGNQPQHF. The full variable domain, in which reference TRBV18 and TRBJ1-5 provide the parts outside the CDR3, is NAGVMQNPRHLVRRRGQEARLRCSPMKGHSHVYWYRQLPEEGLKFMVYLQKENIIDESGMPKERFSAEFPKEGPSILRIQQVVRGDSAAYFCASSYGPTAGNQPQHFGDGTRLSIL.

The chain employs TRBV7-2 and TRBJ1-5; D is ambiguous. The CDR3 is 15 residues long. Looked up from germline, CDR1 is SGHTA and CDR2 is FQGNSA. Trimming stripped 2 bases from V and 0 bases from J, with 8 bases between. CDR3 loop: CASSLMPISNQPQHF. CDR3 DNA: TGTGCCAGCAGCTTAATGCCTATTAGCAATCAGCCCCAGCATTTT.

The V and J genes are TRBV6-6 and TRBJ2-2, with 7 bases identical to TRBD1. V shed 6 bases, J shed 2 bases, and the junction held 6 bases outside the gene matches. The germline gives CDR1 MNHNY, CDR2 SVGAGI (reference sequence). This CDR3 contains 15 residues. The CDR3 region is CASSRQGSNTGELFF. DNA for the CDR3: TGTGCCAGCAGCCGACAGGGCTCTAACACCGGGGAGCTGTTTTTT.

The rearrangement uses TRBV6-7 and TRBJ2-2; either TRBD1 or TRBD2 may fit D (5 bases each). TRBV6-7 is noted as an ORF with a role that remains uncertain. Deletions cut 5 bases from V and 0 bases from J, with 19 bases between. There are 18 residues in the CDR3. The CDR3 is CASSRERGVKTNTGELFF. The CDR3 DNA reads TGTGCCAGCAGTCGTGAGCGAGGGGTTAAAACGAACACCGGGGAGCTGTTTTTT.

V is TRBV5-1 and J is TRBJ2-3; the D gene is possibly TRBD1 (7 bases). Germline CDR1 and CDR2: SGHRS and YFSETQ. V lost 2 bases to trimming and J lost 6 bases, with 19 bases between them. The CDR3 extends over 16 amino acids. CDR3 sequence (DNA): TGCGCCAGCAGCTTAACCCCGGGCGGGACAGCCGATACGCAGTATTTT. It codes for CASSLTPGGTADTQYF.

The genes are TRBV7-9 and TRBJ2-7, with D perhaps assigned TRBD1 or TRBD2 (6 bases each). Germline V gene lookup returns CDR1 SEHNR and CDR2 FQNEAQ (reference sequence). V lost 4 bases, J lost 6 bases, and 19 bases lay in between. The CDR3 sequence is 15 residues long. CDR3 coding DNA: TGTGCCAGCAGCTCGCCCCTGGGGGGCCTTAGCGAGCAGTACTTC. Translation: CASSSPLGGLSEQYF. Complete variable domain (other parts from reference TRBV7-9 and TRBJ2-7): DTGVSQNPRHKITKRGQNVTFRCDPISEHNRLYWYRQTLGQGPEFLTYFQNEAQLEKSRLLSDRFSAERPKGSFSTLEIQRTEQGDSAMYLCASSSPLGGLSEQYFGPGTRLTVT.

In its sample, this clone was seen once. The gene calls are TRBV2 and TRBJ2-1; TRBD2 aligns across 10 bases. Germline CDR1 is SNHLY and CDR2 is FYNNEI. This CDR3 is 15 amino acids long. Germline trimming cut 7 bases from V and 5 bases from J; bases unmatched to any gene: 8. The chain's CDR3 is CASTPRTSGNNEQFF. CDR3 nucleotides: TGTGCCAGCACTCCCAGGACTAGCGGAAACAATGAGCAGTTCTTC.

V is TRBV5-5 and J is TRBJ2-3, with TRBD1 matching 8 bases. The CDR3 is 16 amino acids. Germline CDR1 is SGHKS and CDR2 is YYEKEE (reference sequence). V was pared by 8 bases and J by 2 bases, with 13 bases of the junction left unmatched. This CDR3 reads CARVDREKGYTDTQYF. The CDR3, as DNA: TGTGCCAGAGTGGACAGGGAAAAGGGCTACACAGATACGCAGTATTTT.

The V gene is TRBV5-4, the J gene TRBJ2-7, with TRBD2 as a possible D gene (6 bases). The V end lost 0 bases, the J end lost 0 bases, and 7 bases lay between the germline ends. The CDR3 covers 14 residues. Germline CDR1 SGHNT, CDR2 YYREEE (reference sequence). DNA of the CDR3: TGTGCCAGCAGCTTGGGCGGGGACTCCTACGAGCAGTACTTC. Encoded protein: CASSLGGDSYEQYF.

V and J are TRBV11-2 and TRBJ2-5; 9 bases agree with TRBD1. CDR1 SGHAT and CDR2 FQNNGV come from the germline V gene. This CDR3 contains 16 residues. Losses at the gene ends were 5 bases for V and 2 bases for J; bases not matched to a gene: 9. The CDR3 here is CASSLSVGTGQETQYF. The CDR3 DNA follows: TGTGCCAGCAGCCTAAGCGTGGGGACAGGGCAAGAGACCCAGTACTTC. Variable domain in full (rest from reference TRBV11-2 and TRBJ2-5): EAGVAQSPRYKIIEKRQSVAFWCNPISGHATLYWYQQILGQGPKLLIQFQNNGVVDDSQLPKDRFSAERLKGVDSTLKIQPAKLEDSAVYLCASSLSVGTGQETQYFGPGTRLLVL.

This clone was counted a single time. V is TRBV18 and J is TRBJ1-3, with 9 nucleotides matching TRBD1. CDR1 is KGHSH, CDR2 LQKENI, per germline. This CDR3 is 16 amino acids long. With 3 bases clipped from V and 1 base from J, the junction kept 4 bases outside the gene matches. The CDR3 sequence is CASSPAGTGSGNTIYF. CDR3 DNA: TGTGCCAGCTCACCTGCCGGGACAGGGTCTGGAAACACCATATATTTT.

The chain uses TRBV28 and TRBJ2-1; TRBD2 might be the D (7 bases). V was trimmed by 1 base and J by 7 bases, leaving 17 bases between them. This CDR3 spans 16 amino acids. Germline CDR1 is MDHEN and CDR2 is SYDVKM. CDR3 loop: CASSLSAAGAGNEQFF. The CDR3 coding sequence is TGTGCCAGCAGTTTATCCGCCGCGGGGGCAGGTAATGAGCAGTTCTTC.

The gene calls are TRBV10-3 and TRBJ1-4; 7 bases fit TRBD1. This CDR3 spans 15 amino acids. V was clipped by 1 base and J by 5 bases; unmatched bases: 4. Per the germline V gene, CDR1 is ENHRY and CDR2 is SYGVKD. The CDR3, as DNA: TGTGCCATCAGTGAGTTACAGGGGTCGAATGAAAAACTGTTTTTT. This encodes CAISELQGSNEKLFF.

The CDR3 bases are TGTGCCAGCAGCTTAGCCCTTGGGGTGCATTTAGGCGACAATGAGCAGTTCTTC. Translating it yields CASSLALGVHLGDNEQFF. The chain links TRBV7-2 to TRBJ2-1, with D uncertain. V lost 0 bases and J lost 5, with 20 bases in between. This CDR3 region has 18 residues. Germline V CDR1 and CDR2: SGHTA, FQGNSA. Full variable domain (remainder filled in from reference TRBV7-2 and TRBJ2-1): GAGVSQSPSNKVTEKGKDVELRCDPISGHTALYWYRQSLGQGLEFLIYFQGNSAPDKSGLPSDRFSAERTGGSVSTLTIQRTQQEDSAVYLCASSLALGVHLGDNEQFFGPGTRLTVL.

This sequence joins TRBV19 and TRBJ2-1; 8 positions match TRBD2. After removal of 11 bases from V and 5 bases from J, the junction contained 8 bases not matched to a gene. This CDR3 is 13 amino acids long. CDR1 and CDR2 from the germline V gene are LNHDA and SQIVND (reference sequence). CDR3 DNA: TGTGCCTCCCAGCGGGAGTCCCACAATGAGCAGTTCTTC. Protein product: CASQRESHNEQFF.

This sequence joins TRBV6-6 and TRBJ1-4; no clear D gene. The CDR3 is 16 amino acids. Germline CDR1 reads MNHNY; CDR2 reads SVGAGI (reference sequence). With 4 bases removed from V and 1 base from J, the gap between germline ends came to 13 bases. CDR3 residues: CASSSRGVLTNEKLFF. The CDR3 DNA follows: TGTGCCAGCAGTTCCCGGGGTGTTCTAACTAATGAAAAACTGTTTTTT.

This clone was found a few times. Other DNA sequences in this sample translate to the same CDR3. The chain carries TRBV28 and TRBJ1-2; 7 bases align to TRBD1. Germline V gene lookup returns CDR1 MDHEN and CDR2 SYDVKM. V lost 5 bases to trimming and J lost 4 bases; unmatched junction nucleotides: 1. This CDR3 has 12 residues. The CDR3 DNA sequence: TGTGCCAGCAGTGACAGGGTCTATGGCTACACCTTC. Translation gives CASSDRVYGYTF.

The gene calls are TRBV29-1 and TRBJ2-7, with 7 bases aligning to TRBD1. This CDR3 contains 12 residues. Trimming at V came to 5 bases and at J to 3 bases, leaving 4 bases not matched to a gene. In germline, CDR1 is SQVTM, CDR2 ANQGSEA. CDR3 residues: CSVRGGDYEQYF. CDR3 DNA sequence: TGCAGCGTTAGAGGGGGCGACTACGAGCAGTACTTC.

The chain has TRBV29-1 and TRBJ2-6, with D hard to call. The V gene lost 2 bases and the J gene lost 4 bases, with 15 bases spanning the gap. Per the germline V gene, CDR1 is SQVTM and CDR2 is ANQGSEA. The CDR3 consists of 16 residues. CDR3 coding DNA: TGCAGCGTTGAATTCGTATCGTATACAGGGGCCAACGTCCTGACTTTC. Translated, it gives CSVEFVSYTGANVLTF.